This TCR beta chain was sequenced during a study of blood T cell repertoires in COVID-19. About the study: Samples taken during acute and convalescent COVID-19 were collected in the United States, Italy and Spain. PBMCs, B-cell-depleted T cells, or T cells were the source of the cDNA or gDNA that made up the material.

This clone was observed a handful of times. CDR1 and CDR2 from the germline V gene are SGHRS and YFSETQ. V dropped 4 bases and J dropped 0 bases, with 11 bases sitting between them. The CDR3 covers 15 residues. The table came from immunoSEQ multiplex PCR; TCRdb's copy has only in-frame clones and leaves some out. Of under 250,000 clones detected, approximately 90% appear once; the ten largest clones hold more than 4.5%. Sample: peripheral blood. This chain uses TRBV5-1 with TRBJ1-3, with D tentatively TRBD1 (5 bases). The TCR comes from a woman in her 40s with acute or convalescent COVID-19. The CDR3 coding sequence is TGCGCCAGCAGCCCGGACACGAGCTCTGGAAACACCATATATTTT. It specifies CASSPDTSSGNTIYF.